The 21 T cell receptor beta chains below come from one sample, sequenced in a study of T-cell memory formation after mild COVID-19. TCRdb fed the 5' RACE reads into MiXCR, producing one record per CDR3 protein. The table shows around 260,000 distinct CDR3 sequences, with roughly 15% occurring only once. Sequenced sample: PBMCs or a T cell subset sorted from them (not recorded which). These TCRs come from a man younger than 35 who had mild COVID-19 (a few samples of this study predate the infection). Cell type and time point are not known.

Only a few counts were recorded for this clonotype. The chain uses TRBV11-2 and TRBJ1-2; D unresolved. Trimming removed 6 bases from V and 1 base from J, with 9 bases in between. The germline V gene has CDR1 SGHAT and CDR2 FQNNGV. CDR3 length: 13 residues. The CDR3 DNA reads TGTGCCAGCAGTTATGAGTTTAACTATGGCTACACCTTC. This encodes CASSYEFNYGYTF.

In this sample, this clonotype turned up a few times. V is TRBV18 and J is TRBJ2-7; D is unresolved. The CDR3 is 14 amino acids. Germline values: CDR1 KGHSH, CDR2 LQKENI. V was clipped by 4 bases and J by 2 bases, with 12 bases between them. This chain's CDR3 is CASSRPGATYEQYF. The CDR3, as DNA: TGTGCCAGCTCACGTCCTGGTGCCACCTACGAGCAGTACTTC.

The CDR3 region has the DNA TGTGCCAGCAGTTACCTCGGGGGAAACACTGAAGCTTTCTTT. Translation: CASSYLGGNTEAFF. V and J are TRBV6-5 and TRBJ1-1; TRBD1 might be the D (5 bases). The V end was cut by 2 bases, the J end by 2 bases, with 9 bases between. Germline assignment: CDR1 MNHEY and CDR2 SVGAGI. The CDR3 spans 14 residues.

The rearrangement uses TRBV10-3 and TRBJ1-1; D unclear. Trimming left V 8 bases short and J 2 bases short, with 12 bases between. CDR3 size: 13 residues. Germline V gives CDR1 ENHRY, CDR2 SYGVKD. CDR3 in amino acids: CAIGRSPNTEAFF. In DNA form, the CDR3 reads TGTGCCATCGGGCGCAGTCCTAACACTGAAGCTTTCTTT.

The DNA of the CDR3 is TGTGCCAGCAGCCCAGGGTATTCACCCCTCCACTTT. Its protein product is CASSPGYSPLHF. This sequence joins TRBV9 and TRBJ1-6; a possible D gene is TRBD1 (5 bases). The ends were cut back, 4 bases at V and 8 bases at J, with 7 bases in the middle. The CDR3 is 12 residues long. Germline CDR1 SGDLS, CDR2 YYNGEE.

The rearrangement links TRBV20-1 to TRBJ1-2; 8 positions agree with TRBD1. The CDR3 runs 13 residues. Looked up from germline, CDR1 is DFQATT and CDR2 is SNEGSKA (reference sequence). V shed 5 bases and J 7 bases; nucleotides not matched to a gene: 9. The CDR3 bases are TGCAGTGCTGGATCACGGACAGGGCTTGGCTACACCTTC. This codes for CSAGSRTGLGYTF.

This rearrangement joins TRBV7-9 to TRBJ1-1; D might be TRBD1 (5 bases). The CDR3 loop spans 15 amino acids. Looked up from germline, CDR1 is SEHNR and CDR2 is FQNEAQ (reference sequence). The V gene lost 2 bases and the J gene lost 0 bases, with 10 bases spanning the gap. CDR3 residues: CASSLPQGMNTEAFF. DNA of the CDR3: TGTGCCAGCAGCTTACCCCAGGGCATGAACACTGAAGCTTTCTTT.

This clonotype was observed a handful of times. The chain links TRBV21-1 to TRBJ1-1; the table's D call of TRBD1 was not tested on the DNA. TRBV21-1 counts as a pseudogene. The CDR3 has 12 amino acids. In nucleotides, the CDR3 is TGTGCCAGCAGCCCCCGGGGTCGTGAAGCTTTCTTT. Residues: CASSPRGREAFF.

This clonotype was seen many times. At one boundary the junction diverges from the germline segment, which might be a read error. J is TRBJ2-1 and V is TRBV5-1; D might be TRBD2 (7 bases). Germline-derived CDR1 and CDR2 are SGHRS and YFSETQ. CDR3 length equals 15 residues. The CDR3 coding sequence is TGTGCCAGCAGCTTAGAGGGGGGGAGTTACAATGAGCAGTTCTTC. This translates into CASSLEGGSYNEQFF.

V and J are TRBV29-1 and TRBJ1-3; D is uncertain. The CDR3 loop spans 13 amino acids. Germline CDR1 and CDR2: SQVTM and ANQGSEA. V shed 8 bases and J shed 0 bases, with 11 bases lying between them. The DNA of the CDR3 is TGCAGCATACGGGCCGCCTCTGGAAACACCATATATTTT. Protein: CSIRAASGNTIYF.

Many counts were recorded for this clonotype. The gene calls are TRBV7-2 and TRBJ2-7; D may match TRBD1 or TRBD2 (5 bases each). Germline loops: CDR1 SGHTA, CDR2 FQGNSA. V lost 3 bases to trimming and J lost 9 bases, with 18 bases between them. This CDR3 region has 14 residues. The CDR3 bases are TGTGCCAGCAGCTTCGAGAGGGGATTTACGATGCAGTACTTC. It encodes CASSFERGFTMQYF.

The V and J genes are TRBV7-2 and TRBJ1-2; no clear D gene. Germline CDR1 reads SGHTA; CDR2 reads FQGNSA. V shed 2 bases and J shed 8 bases, with 12 bases lying between them. The CDR3 is made up of 13 amino acids. The CDR3: CASSLSPGKGYTF. As DNA, the CDR3 is TGTGCCAGCAGCTTATCGCCCGGGAAGGGCTACACCTTC.

Notes on this clonotype: Compared with germline, one end of the junction differs, possibly owing to a read error. The J gene is TRBJ2-1, the V gene TRBV7-7; D is ambiguous. Germline CDR1 reads SSHAT; CDR2 reads FNYEAQ (reference sequence). This CDR3 has 13 amino acids. CDR3 amino acids: CASSPTVNNEQFF. The CDR3 DNA reads TGTGCTAGCAGCCCGACGGTCAACAATGAGCAGTTCTTC.

This clonotype was counted between two and nine times. V and J are TRBV27 and TRBJ2-7; D is possibly TRBD1 (5 bases). The germline V gene has CDR1 MNHEY and CDR2 SMNVEV (reference sequence). This CDR3 contains 13 residues. V lost 3 bases to trimming and J lost 6 bases, with 12 bases between them. DNA of the CDR3: TGTGCCAGCAGTTTTTCGGGTAGGGGCGAGCAGTACTTC. It translates to CASSFSGRGEQYF.

This rearrangement joins TRBV6-2 or TRBV6-3 to TRBJ2-5; tentatively, D is TRBD2 (6 bases). The CDR3 runs 14 residues. Trimming shortened V by 5 bases and J by 1 base, and 11 bases separated the two germline ends. Germline CDR1 reads MNHEY; CDR2 reads SVGEGT. CDR3 nucleotide sequence: TGTGCCAGCAGTCCCCGGAGGGGCCAAGAGACCCAGTACTTC. This gives the protein CASSPRRGQETQYF.

The chain uses TRBV20-1 and TRBJ1-6; possibly TRBD1 for D (6 bases). Germline assignment: CDR1 DFQATT and CDR2 SNEGSKA (reference sequence). With 6 bases removed from V and 0 bases from J, the gap between germline ends came to 12 bases. This CDR3 contains 15 residues. CDR3 bases: TGCAGTGCACCACAGGGAAGCTCCTATAATTCACCCCTCCACTTT. Residues: CSAPQGSSYNSPLHF.

This clonotype was observed a handful of times. The chain's CDR3 is CSARAEIEQFF. The CDR3 region has the DNA TGCAGTGCTAGAGCCGAGATTGAGCAGTTCTTC. V usage is TRBV20-1 and J usage is TRBJ2-1; the D is unclear. The CDR3 is made up of 11 amino acids. CDR1 DFQATT and CDR2 SNEGSKA come from the germline V gene (reference sequence). V lost 1 base and J 9 bases, leaving 7 bases between the germline ends.

This clonotype turned up a few times. J is TRBJ2-1 and V is TRBV4-1; 16 bases match TRBD2. The V segment lost 4 bases and the J segment 7 bases; nucleotides outside the gene matches: 13. From germline, CDR1 is MGHRA and CDR2 YSYEKL. The length of the CDR3 is 19 residues. The CDR3 protein is CASSPLPGLAGGVNNEQFF. The CDR3 DNA follows: TGCGCCAGCAGCCCTCTCCCGGGACTAGCGGGGGGGGTGAATAATGAGCAGTTCTTC.

The CDR3 loop reads CASSQVKGGYGYTF. DNA of the CDR3: TGCGCCAGCAGCCAAGTGAAGGGGGGCTATGGCTACACCTTC. The V call is TRBV4-3, the J call TRBJ1-2, with a tentative D call TRBD1 (6 bases). Per germline, CDR1 LGHNA and CDR2 YSLEER. Trimming stripped 1 base from V and 4 bases from J, with 10 bases between. CDR3 length: 14 residues.

This clonotype turned up a few times. This chain connects TRBV7-2 to TRBJ2-3, with TRBD2 identical over 8 bases. Germline V lookup: CDR1 SGHTA, CDR2 FQGNSA. This CDR3 spans 14 amino acids. Losses at the gene ends were 7 bases for V and 3 bases for J; bases not matched to a gene: 6. The CDR3 protein is CASTGGGPTDTQYF. DNA of the CDR3: TGTGCCAGCACCGGGGGGGGGCCGACAGATACGCAGTATTTT.

The chain recombines TRBV5-1 with TRBJ2-3; tentatively, D is TRBD2 (6 bases). CDR1 and CDR2 (germline): SGHRS, YFSETQ. V was clipped by 5 bases and J by 2 bases, with 15 bases between them. This CDR3 is 15 amino acids long. CDR3 amino acids: CASRTHGGPTDTQYF. Here the CDR3 DNA reads TGCGCCAGCAGGACGCACGGGGGTCCCACAGATACGCAGTATTTT. The full variable domain, with the rest looked up from reference TRBV5-1 and TRBJ2-3, is KAGVTQTPRYLIKTRGQQVTLSCSPISGHRSVSWYQQTPGQGLQFLFEYFSETQRNKGNFPGRFSGRQFSNSRSEMNVSTLELGDSALYLCASRTHGGPTDTQYFGPGTRLTVL.